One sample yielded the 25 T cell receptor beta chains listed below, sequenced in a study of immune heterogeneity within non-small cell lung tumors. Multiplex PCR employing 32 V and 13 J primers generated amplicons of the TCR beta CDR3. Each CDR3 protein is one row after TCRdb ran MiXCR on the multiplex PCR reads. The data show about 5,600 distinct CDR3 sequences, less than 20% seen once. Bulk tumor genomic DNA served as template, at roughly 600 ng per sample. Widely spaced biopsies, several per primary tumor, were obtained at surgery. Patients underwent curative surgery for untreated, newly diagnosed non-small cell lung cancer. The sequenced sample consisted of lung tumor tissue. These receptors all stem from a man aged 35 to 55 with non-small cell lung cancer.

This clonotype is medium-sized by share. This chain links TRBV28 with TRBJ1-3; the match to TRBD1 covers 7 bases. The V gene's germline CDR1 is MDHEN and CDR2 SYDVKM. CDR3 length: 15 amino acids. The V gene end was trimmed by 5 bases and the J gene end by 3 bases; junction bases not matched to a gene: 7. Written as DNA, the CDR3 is TGTGCCAGCAGTCAGACAGGGAGGATTGGAAACACCATATATTTT. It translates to CASSQTGRIGNTIYF.

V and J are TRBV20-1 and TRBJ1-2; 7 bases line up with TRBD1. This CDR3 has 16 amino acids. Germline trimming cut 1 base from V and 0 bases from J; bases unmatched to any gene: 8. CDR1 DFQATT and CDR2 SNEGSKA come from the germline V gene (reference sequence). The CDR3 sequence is CSARGGGMLANYGYTF. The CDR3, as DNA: TGCAGTGCTAGAGGAGGGGGCATGCTAGCTAACTATGGCTACACCTTC.

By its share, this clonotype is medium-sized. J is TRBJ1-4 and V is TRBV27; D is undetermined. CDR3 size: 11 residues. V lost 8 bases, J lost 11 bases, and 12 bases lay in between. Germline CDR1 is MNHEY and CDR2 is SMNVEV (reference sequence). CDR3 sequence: CASGYGRKLFF. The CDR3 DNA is TGTGCCAGCGGCTACGGGCGGAAACTGTTTTTT.

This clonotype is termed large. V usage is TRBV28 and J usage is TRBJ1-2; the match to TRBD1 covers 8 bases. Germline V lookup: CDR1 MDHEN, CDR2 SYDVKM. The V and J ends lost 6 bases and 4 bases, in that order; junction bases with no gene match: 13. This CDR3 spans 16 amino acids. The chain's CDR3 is CASRELNRGEGYGYTF. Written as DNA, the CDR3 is TGTGCCAGCAGAGAACTAAACAGGGGGGAAGGCTATGGCTACACCTTC.

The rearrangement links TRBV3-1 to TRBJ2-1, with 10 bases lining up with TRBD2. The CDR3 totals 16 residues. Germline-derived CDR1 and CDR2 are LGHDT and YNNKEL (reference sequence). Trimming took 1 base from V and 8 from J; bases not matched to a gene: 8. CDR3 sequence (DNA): TGTGCCAGCAGCCAAGCACTAGCGGGAATTAGCGATGAGCAGTTCTTC. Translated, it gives CASSQALAGISDEQFF.

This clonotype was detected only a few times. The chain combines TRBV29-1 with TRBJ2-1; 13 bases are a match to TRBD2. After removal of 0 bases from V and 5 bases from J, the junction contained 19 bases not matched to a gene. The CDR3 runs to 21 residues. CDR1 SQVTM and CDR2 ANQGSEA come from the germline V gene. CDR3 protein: CSVEELSGLAGLWYGDNEQFF. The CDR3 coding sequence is TGCAGCGTTGAAGAGCTATCGGGACTAGCGGGGCTGTGGTATGGGGACAATGAGCAGTTCTTC.

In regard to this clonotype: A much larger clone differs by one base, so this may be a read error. CDR3 loop: CSATQEVVGTDTQYF. Written as DNA, the CDR3 is TGCAGTGCTACTCAGGAGGTGGTCGGCACAGATACGCAGTATTTT. The gene calls are TRBV20-1 and TRBJ2-3; TRBD2 might be the D (5 bases). V was pared by 4 bases and J by 1 base, with 15 bases between. The germline gives CDR1 DFQATT, CDR2 SNEGSKA (reference sequence). The CDR3 is made up of 15 amino acids.

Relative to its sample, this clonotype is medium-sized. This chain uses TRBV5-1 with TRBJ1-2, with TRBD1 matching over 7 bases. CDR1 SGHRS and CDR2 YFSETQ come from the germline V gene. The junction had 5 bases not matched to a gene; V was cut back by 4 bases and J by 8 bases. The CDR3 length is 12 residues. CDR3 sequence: CASSPTGDGYTF. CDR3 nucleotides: TGCGCCAGCAGCCCCACAGGGGACGGCTACACCTTC.

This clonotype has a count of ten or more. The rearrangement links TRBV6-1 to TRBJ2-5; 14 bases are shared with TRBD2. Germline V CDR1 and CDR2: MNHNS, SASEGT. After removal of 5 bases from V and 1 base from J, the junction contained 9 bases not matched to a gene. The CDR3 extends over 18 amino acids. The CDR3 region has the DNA TGTGCCAGCAGTTATATGGGACTAGCGGGGGACCCCCAAGAGACCCAGTACTTC. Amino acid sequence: CASSYMGLAGDPQETQYF.

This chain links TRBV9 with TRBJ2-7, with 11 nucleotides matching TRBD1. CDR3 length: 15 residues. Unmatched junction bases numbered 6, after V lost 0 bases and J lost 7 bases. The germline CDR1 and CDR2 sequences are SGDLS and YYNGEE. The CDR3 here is CASSVGGTGGREQYF. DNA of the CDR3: TGTGCCAGCAGCGTAGGAGGGACAGGGGGGCGGGAGCAGTACTTC.

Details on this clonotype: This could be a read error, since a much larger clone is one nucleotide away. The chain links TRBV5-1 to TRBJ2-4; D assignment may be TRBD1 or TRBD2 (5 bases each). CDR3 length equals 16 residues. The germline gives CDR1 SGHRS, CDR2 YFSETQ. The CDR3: CASILGVDSVLDIQYF. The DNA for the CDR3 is TGCGCCAGCATCTTGGGGGTGGACTCAGTCCTTGACATTCAGTACTTC.

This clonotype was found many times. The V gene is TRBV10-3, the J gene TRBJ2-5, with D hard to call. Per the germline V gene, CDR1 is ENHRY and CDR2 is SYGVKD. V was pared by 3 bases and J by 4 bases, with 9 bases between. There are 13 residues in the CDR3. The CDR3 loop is CAISEQWPETQYF. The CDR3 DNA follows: TGTGCCATCAGTGAACAGTGGCCAGAGACCCAGTACTTC.

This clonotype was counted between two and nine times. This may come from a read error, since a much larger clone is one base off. CDR3 nucleotide sequence: TGTGCCATCAGTGAGTTTACTGCATCCAACGAGCAGTACTTC. This sequence encodes CAISEFTASNEQYF. The chain combines TRBV10-3 with TRBJ2-7; D not resolved. Germline lookup yields CDR1 ENHRY and CDR2 SYGVKD. The V and J ends lost 1 base and 5 bases respectively, with 12 bases between them. The CDR3 totals 14 residues.

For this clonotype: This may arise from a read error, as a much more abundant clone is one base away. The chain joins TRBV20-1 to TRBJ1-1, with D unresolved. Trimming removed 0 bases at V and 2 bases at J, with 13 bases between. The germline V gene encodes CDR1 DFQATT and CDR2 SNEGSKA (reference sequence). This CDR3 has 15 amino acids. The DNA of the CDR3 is TGCAGTGCTAGAGATTATACAAAGGGAAACACTGAAGCTTTCTTT. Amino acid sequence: CSARDYTKGNTEAFF.

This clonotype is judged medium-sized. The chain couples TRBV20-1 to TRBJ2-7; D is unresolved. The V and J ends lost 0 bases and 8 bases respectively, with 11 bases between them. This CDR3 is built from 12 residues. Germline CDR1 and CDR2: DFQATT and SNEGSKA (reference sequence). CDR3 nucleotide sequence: TGCAGTGCTAGAGAAGGTCTGGAGAAGCAGTACTTC. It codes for CSAREGLEKQYF.

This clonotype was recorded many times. CDR3 sequence: CASSDRQGATDTQYF. CDR3 coding DNA: TGCGCCAGCAGTGATCGACAGGGGGCAACAGATACGCAGTATTTT. The V and J genes are TRBV10-1 and TRBJ2-3; 10 nucleotides line up with TRBD1. The CDR3 loop spans 15 amino acids. Germline lookup yields CDR1 WNHNN and CDR2 SYGVQD (reference sequence). J gave up 3 bases and V 3 bases, and 3 bases lay outside the gene matches.

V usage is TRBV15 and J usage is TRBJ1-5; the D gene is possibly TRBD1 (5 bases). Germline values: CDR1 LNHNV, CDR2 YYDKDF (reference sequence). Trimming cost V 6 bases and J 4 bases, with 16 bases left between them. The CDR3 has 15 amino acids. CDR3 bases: TGTGCCACCAGACCTGGACAATTACCTAATCAGCCCCAGCATTTT. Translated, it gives CATRPGQLPNQPQHF. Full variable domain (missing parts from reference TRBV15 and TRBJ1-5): DAMVIQNPRYQVTQFGKPVTLSCSQTLNHNVMYWYQQKSSQAPKLLFHYYDKDFNNEADTPDNFQSRRPNTSFCFLDIRSPGLGDTAMYLCATRPGQLPNQPQHFGDGTRLSIL.

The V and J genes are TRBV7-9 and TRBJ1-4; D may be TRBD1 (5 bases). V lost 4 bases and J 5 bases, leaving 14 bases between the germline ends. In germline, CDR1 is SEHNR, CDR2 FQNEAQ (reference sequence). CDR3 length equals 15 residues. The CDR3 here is CASSSGGGSNEKLFF. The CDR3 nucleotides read TGTGCCAGCAGCTCTGGGGGGGGGTCGAATGAAAAACTGTTTTTT.

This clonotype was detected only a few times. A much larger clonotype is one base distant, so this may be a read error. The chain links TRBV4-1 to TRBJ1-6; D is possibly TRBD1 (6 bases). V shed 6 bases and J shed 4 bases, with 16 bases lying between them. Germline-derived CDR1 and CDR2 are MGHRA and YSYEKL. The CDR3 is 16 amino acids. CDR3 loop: CASSSGQSSYNSPLHF. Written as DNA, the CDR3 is TGCGCCAGCAGTTCCGGACAGTCCTCTTATAATTCACCCCTCCACTTT.

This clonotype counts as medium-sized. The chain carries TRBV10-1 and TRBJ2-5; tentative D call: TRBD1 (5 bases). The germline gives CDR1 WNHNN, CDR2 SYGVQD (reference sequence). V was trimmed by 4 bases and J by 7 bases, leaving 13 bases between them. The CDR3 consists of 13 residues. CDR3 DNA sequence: TGCGCCAGCAGTGGATCAATCCAGGGGACCCAGTACTTC. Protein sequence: CASSGSIQGTQYF.

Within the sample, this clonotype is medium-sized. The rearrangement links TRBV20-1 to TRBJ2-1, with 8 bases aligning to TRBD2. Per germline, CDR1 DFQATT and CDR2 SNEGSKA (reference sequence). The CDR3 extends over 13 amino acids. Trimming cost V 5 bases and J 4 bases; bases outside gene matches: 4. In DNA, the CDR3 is TGCAGTGCTCCCGGGACTAGTTACAATGAGCAGTTCTTC. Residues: CSAPGTSYNEQFF.

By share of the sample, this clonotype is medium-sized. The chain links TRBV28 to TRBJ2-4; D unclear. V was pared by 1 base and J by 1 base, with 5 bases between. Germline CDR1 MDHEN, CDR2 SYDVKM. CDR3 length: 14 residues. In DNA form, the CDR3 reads TGTGCCAGCAGTTTATTTAAGGCCAAAAACATTCAGTACTTC. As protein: CASSLFKAKNIQYF. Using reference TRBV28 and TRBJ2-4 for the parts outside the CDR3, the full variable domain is DVKVTQSSRYLVKRTGEKVFLECVQDMDHENMFWYRQDPGLGLRLIYFSYDVKMKEKGDIPEGYSVSREKKERFSLILESASTNQTSMYLCASSLFKAKNIQYFGAGTRLSVL.

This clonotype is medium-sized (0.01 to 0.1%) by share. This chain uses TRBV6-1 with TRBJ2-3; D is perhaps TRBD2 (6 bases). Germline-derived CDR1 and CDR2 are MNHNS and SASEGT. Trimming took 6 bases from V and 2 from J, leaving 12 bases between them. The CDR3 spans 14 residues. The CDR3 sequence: CASSRGFYTDTQYF. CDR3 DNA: TGTGCCAGCAGCCGGGGGTTCTACACAGATACGCAGTATTTT.

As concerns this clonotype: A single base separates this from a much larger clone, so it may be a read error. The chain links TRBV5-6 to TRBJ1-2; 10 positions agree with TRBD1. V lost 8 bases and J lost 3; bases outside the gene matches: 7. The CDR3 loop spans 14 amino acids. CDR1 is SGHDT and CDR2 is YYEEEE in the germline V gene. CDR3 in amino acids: CARSIGQGDYGYTF. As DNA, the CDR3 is TGTGCCAGGAGCATCGGACAGGGGGACTATGGCTACACCTTC.

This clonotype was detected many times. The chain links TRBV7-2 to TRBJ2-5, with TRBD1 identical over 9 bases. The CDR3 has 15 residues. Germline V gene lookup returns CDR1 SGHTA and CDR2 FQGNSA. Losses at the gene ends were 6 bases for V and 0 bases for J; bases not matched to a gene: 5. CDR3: CASRKDRGNQETQYF. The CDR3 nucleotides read TGTGCCAGCAGAAAGGACAGGGGCAACCAAGAGACCCAGTACTTC.